Below, 4 T cell receptor beta chains from the same sample are listed, as sequenced in a study of siplizumab effects on memory and regulatory T cells. As described, mixed lymphocyte reaction cells underwent coculture at 37°C for a duration of six to seven days. Antigens for these TCRs are unknown. Some clones are missing from TCRdb's copy, which holds only in-frame ones; the method was immunoSEQ multiplex PCR. The table includes approximately 9,500 clones, about half detected once. The source material was CFSE-low (dividing) CD4+ T cells sorted from an allogeneic mixed lymphocyte reaction. These receptors were collected from a human donor in good health; the cells came from an allogeneic mixed lymphocyte reaction.

This clone is termed medium-sized (0.01 to 0.1%). The genes are TRBV27 and TRBJ2-7; TRBD2 agrees at 8 bases. V shed 5 bases, J shed 4 bases, and the junction held 4 bases outside the gene matches. The germline gives CDR1 MNHEY, CDR2 SMNVEV (reference sequence). The CDR3 extends over 13 amino acids. The CDR3 here is CASSREGLYEQYF. The CDR3 DNA reads TGTGCCAGCAGTCGGGAGGGATTGTACGAGCAGTACTTC.

The CDR3, as DNA: TGTGCCAGCAGCCTGAACAGGGTAGAGGACACTGAAGCTTTCTTT. Amino acid sequence: CASSLNRVEDTEAFF. The chain recombines TRBV7-3 with TRBJ1-1; tentatively, D is TRBD1 (6 bases). Germline CDR1 SGHTA, CDR2 FQGTGA. The CDR3 is made up of 15 amino acids. Trimming shortened V by 5 bases and J by 3 bases, and 16 bases separated the two germline ends.

The rearrangement links TRBV19 to TRBJ1-4, with D possibly being TRBD1 (6 bases). V was pared by 3 bases and J by 8 bases, with 13 bases between. CDR1 is LNHDA, CDR2 SQIVND, per germline (reference sequence). The CDR3 extends over 14 amino acids. For the CDR3, the DNA is TGTGCCAGTAGTATGAACAGGGTGAACGAAAAACTGTTTTTT. Translating it yields CASSMNRVNEKLFF. Full variable domain (outside the CDR3, taken from reference TRBV19 and TRBJ1-4): DGGITQSPKYLFRKEGQNVTLSCEQNLNHDAMYWYRQDPGQGLRLIYYSQIVNDFQKGDIAEGYSVSREKKESFPLTVTSAQKNPTAFYLCASSMNRVNEKLFFGSGTQLSVL.

The gene calls are TRBV11-3 and TRBJ2-1; weak D call: TRBD1 (5 bases). The CDR3 totals 14 residues. V was clipped by 1 base and J by 4 bases, with 8 bases between them. CDR1 and CDR2 from the germline V gene are SGHNT and YENEEA. The CDR3 DNA reads TGTGCCAGCAGCTTAGGACAGAAGTACAATGAGCAGTTCTTC. It translates to CASSLGQKYNEQFF.